The 8 T cell receptor beta chains given below trace back to one sample, sequenced in a study of blood T cell repertoires in COVID-19 (dated by TCRdb to 2019 to 2021). Library preparation used the immunoSEQ multiplex PCR assay. The table comes from immuneACCESS by way of TCRdb, which keeps in-frame sequences with V and J called. Part of the clones is missing from these tables; in studies checked, under half for an unresolved V gene and the rest for unknown reasons. The sample contains some 150,000 clones, approximately 85% of them found a single time. 2.5% to 3% of the sample lies in the top ten. Sequenced input: peripheral blood. The source of these receptors is a man aged 50-59 years with acute or convalescent COVID-19.

The chain is built from TRBV5-1 and TRBJ1-4, with D perhaps matching TRBD1 (6 bases). Germline loops: CDR1 SGHRS, CDR2 YFSETQ. The CDR3 sequence is 15 residues long. Trimming removed 3 bases at V and 7 bases at J, with 16 bases between. CDR3: CASSWSGGGGEKLFF. CDR3 nucleotide sequence: TGCGCCAGCAGCTGGAGCGGGGGCGGTGGTGAAAAACTGTTTTTT.

This chain links TRBV19 with TRBJ1-3; D might be TRBD1 (5 bases). V gave up 4 bases and J gave up 3 bases, with 13 bases separating them. Germline lookup yields CDR1 LNHDA and CDR2 SQIVND (reference sequence). This CDR3 contains 15 residues. This CDR3 is CASSNKQVLGNTIYF. Here the CDR3 DNA reads TGTGCCAGTAGTAACAAACAGGTTCTTGGAAACACCATATATTTT.

The CDR3 here is CASRKAAVEQQYF. The CDR3 nucleotides read TGTGCCAGCAGGAAGGCAGCGGTTGAGCAGCAGTATTTT. The chain has TRBV5-4 and TRBJ2-3, with D perhaps matching TRBD2 (5 bases). The ends were cut back, 5 bases at V and 11 bases at J, with 18 bases in the middle. The germline V gene encodes CDR1 SGHNT and CDR2 YYREEE (reference sequence). The CDR3 runs 13 residues.

This sequence joins TRBV10-2 and TRBJ1-1; tentative D call: TRBD1 (6 bases). Trimming shortened V by 6 bases and J by 5 bases, and 13 bases separated the two germline ends. The CDR3 consists of 13 residues. Germline V gene lookup returns CDR1 WSHSY and CDR2 SAAADI. The CDR3 bases are TGCGCCAGCAGCGATAGGGGGAGAACTGAAGCTTTCTTT. It yields the protein CASSDRGRTEAFF.

The gene calls are TRBV21-1 and TRBJ1-1; TRBD1, the table's D call, was not compared with the DNA. TRBV21-1 is deemed a pseudogene. CDR3 length: 15 amino acids. The CDR3 sequence is CASSIGRGLNTEAFF. The CDR3 DNA follows: TGTGCCAGCAGCATTGGCAGGGGGTTGAACACTGAAGCTTTCTTT.

This chain joins TRBV6-6 and TRBJ1-1; TRBD1 is a possible D gene (6 bases). V was shortened by 3 bases and J by 10 bases, with 12 bases between the two germline ends. The V gene's germline CDR1 is MNHNY and CDR2 SVGAGI (reference sequence). The CDR3 consists of 12 residues. The CDR3 DNA is TGTGCCAGCAGTTATCAGGAACAGGGAGCTTTCTTT. Translated, it gives CASSYQEQGAFF.

The chain employs TRBV6-4 and TRBJ2-3; 9 bases align to TRBD1. Trimming removed 5 bases from V and 1 base from J; junction bases left unmatched: 7. The CDR3 consists of 16 residues. CDR1 and CDR2 (germline): MRHNA, SNTAGT. The CDR3 spells CASSLSTGGGTDTQYF. The CDR3 nucleotides read TGTGCCAGCAGTCTTTCAACAGGGGGCGGCACAGATACGCAGTATTTT.

J is TRBJ2-7 and V is TRBV5-4, with 12 bases aligning to TRBD2. The CDR3 has 15 residues. CDR1 and CDR2 (germline): SGHNT, YYREEE (reference sequence). With 4 bases clipped from V and 4 bases from J, the junction kept 6 bases outside the gene matches. The CDR3 loop reads CASSIPSGRAYEQYF. The CDR3 DNA sequence: TGTGCCAGCAGCATTCCTAGCGGGAGGGCGTACGAGCAGTACTTC. Looking up the rest from reference TRBV5-4 and TRBJ2-7 gives the full variable domain: ETGVTQSPTHLIKTRGQQVTLRCSSQSGHNTVSWYQQALGQGPQFIFQYYREEENGRGNFPPRFSGLQFPNYSSELNVNALELDDSALYLCASSIPSGRAYEQYFGPGTRLTVT.